Following are 3 T cell receptor beta chains from one sample sequenced in a study of T cell repertoires in ileal Crohn's disease. This table comes from immunoSEQ multiplex PCR, and its TCRdb copy is limited to in-frame clones, with some not included. The profile covers around 6,000 clones, with about four fifths appearing a single time and around 14% taken by the ten largest. The sequencing input was ileal tissue. These receptors were collected from an adult with Crohn's disease.

The chain combines TRBV21-1 with TRBJ1-6; the table calls TRBD1, which could not be checked here. TRBV21-1 is described as a pseudogene. The CDR3 contains 16 residues. The CDR3 region is CASSNGTGVNNSPLHF. DNA of the CDR3: TGTGCCAGCAGCAATGGGACAGGCGTCAATAATTCACCCCTCCACTTT.

The chain has TRBV7-2 and TRBJ2-2, with 7 bases lining up with TRBD2. Germline CDR1 is SGHTA and CDR2 is FQGNSA. This CDR3 has 14 residues. Trimming cost V 4 bases and J 4 bases; bases outside gene matches: 3. CDR3 protein: CASSSPGGTGELFF. As DNA, the CDR3 is TGTGCCAGCAGCTCTCCGGGGGGCACCGGGGAGCTGTTTTTT.

The rearrangement uses TRBV27 and TRBJ1-1; 9 bases align to TRBD1. CDR1 MNHEY and CDR2 SMNVEV come from the germline V gene (reference sequence). With 3 bases clipped from V and 6 bases from J, the junction kept 17 bases outside the gene matches. This CDR3 is 18 amino acids long. The CDR3 is CASSLGPGQGILRAEAFF. In DNA form, the CDR3 reads TGTGCCAGCAGTTTGGGCCCAGGACAGGGGATTTTAAGAGCTGAAGCTTTCTTT.